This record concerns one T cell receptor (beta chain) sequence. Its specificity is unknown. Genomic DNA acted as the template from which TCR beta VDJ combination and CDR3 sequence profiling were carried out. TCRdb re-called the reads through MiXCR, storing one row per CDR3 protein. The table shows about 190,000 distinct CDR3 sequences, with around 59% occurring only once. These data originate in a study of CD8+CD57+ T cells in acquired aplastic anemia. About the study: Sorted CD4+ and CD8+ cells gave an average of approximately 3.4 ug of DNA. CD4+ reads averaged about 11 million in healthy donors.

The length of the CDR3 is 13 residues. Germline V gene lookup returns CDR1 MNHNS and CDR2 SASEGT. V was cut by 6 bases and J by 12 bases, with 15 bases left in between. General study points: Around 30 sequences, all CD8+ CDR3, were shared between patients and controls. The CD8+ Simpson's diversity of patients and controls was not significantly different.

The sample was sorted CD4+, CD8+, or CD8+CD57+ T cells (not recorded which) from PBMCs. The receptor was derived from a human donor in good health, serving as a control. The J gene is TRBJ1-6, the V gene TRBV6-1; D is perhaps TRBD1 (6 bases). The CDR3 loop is CASRPNRVQPLHF. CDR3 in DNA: TGTGCCAGCAGACCAAACAGGGTTCAACCCCTCCACTTT.